This paragraph covers one T cell receptor (beta chain) sequence. In this sample, this clonotype turned up many times. Its specific antigen is unknown. One base away there is no much larger clone; base qualities are not given. Library creation used PCR. Sequencing used an Illumina HiSeq 2500. TCR libraries were prepared with molecular barcoding, using unique molecular identifiers to normalize TCRbeta repertoire quantification. In TCRdb, the public reads were trimmed at Q25 with fastp and aligned with MiXCR, with productive beta chains retained. Entries are consolidated by CDR3 protein sequence, retaining the most common genes and DNA. The sample data list 190,000 or so distinct CDR3 sequences, and roughly 7.5% of these were observed just once. The ten largest account for approximately 2.9% of the sample. These data originate in a study of T-cell reconstitution after alpha-beta-depleted transplantation in children (TCRdb year 2016). Turning to the overall study: Using TCR repertoire profiling, the study quantitatively followed how T-cell immune reconstitution unfolded in children after TCRalphabeta/CD19-depleted allogeneic hematopoietic cell transplantation.

Spanning cysteine to phenylalanine, the CDR3 consists of 14 amino acids. Of all the DNA, just the CDR3 is kept, 42 bases in frame from base 1. Looking up the germline V gene yields CDR1 ENHRY and CDR2 SYGVKD. For this chain, trimming is 3 bases at the V end and 2 bases at the J end, and the number of junction bases without a gene match is 1. The clonotype was recovered from a human donor who donated a stem cell graft to a child with Wiskott-Aldrich syndrome. The sequence links TRBV10-3 to TRBJ2-7; TRBD2 lines up with 10 middle nucleotides. The source was PBMCs from the stem cell graft donor, collected from the stem cell graft. Read as DNA, the sequence is TGTGCCATCAGTGAACTAGCGGGGACCTACGAGCAGTACTTC. Its translation reads: CAISELAGTYEQYF.